Here is one TCR beta chain with its context. The germline CDR1 and CDR2 sequences are MNHEY and SVGAGI. The CDR3 length is 16 residues. Trimming took 1 base from V and 4 from J; bases not matched to a gene: 6. This sample is drawn from a study of technical replicates of blood from a handful of donors. Clones were sequenced by immunoSEQ multiplex PCR, and TCRdb holds only the in-frame ones, with some missing. The repertoire includes about 80,000 clones, about 95% of them detected once, and 0.38% sits in the top ten. The sequence was collected from a human donor in good health. The V call is TRBV6-5, the J call TRBJ2-1, with 8 nucleotides matching TRBD2. Specimen: T cells isolated from PBMCs. In DNA, the CDR3 is TGTGCCAGCAGTTACTTAGCGGGATCGACATACAATGAGCAGTTCTTC. Amino acids: CASSYLAGSTYNEQFF.